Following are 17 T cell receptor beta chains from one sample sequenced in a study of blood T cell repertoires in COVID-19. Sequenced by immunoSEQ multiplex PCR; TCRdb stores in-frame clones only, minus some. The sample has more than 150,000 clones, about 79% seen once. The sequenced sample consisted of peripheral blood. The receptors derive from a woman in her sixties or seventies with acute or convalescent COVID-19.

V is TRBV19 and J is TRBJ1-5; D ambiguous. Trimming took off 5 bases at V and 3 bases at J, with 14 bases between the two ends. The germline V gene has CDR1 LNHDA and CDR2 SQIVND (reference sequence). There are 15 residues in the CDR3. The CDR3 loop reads CASSYEQTSNQPQHF. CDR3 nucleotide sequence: TGTGCCAGTAGTTATGAACAGACCTCCAATCAGCCCCAGCATTTT.

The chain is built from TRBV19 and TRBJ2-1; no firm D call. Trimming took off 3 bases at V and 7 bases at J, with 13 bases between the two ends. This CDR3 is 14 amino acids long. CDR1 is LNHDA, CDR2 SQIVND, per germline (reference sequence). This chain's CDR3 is CASSMRRSLNEQFF. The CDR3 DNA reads TGTGCCAGTAGTATGAGAAGGAGTCTTAATGAGCAGTTCTTC.

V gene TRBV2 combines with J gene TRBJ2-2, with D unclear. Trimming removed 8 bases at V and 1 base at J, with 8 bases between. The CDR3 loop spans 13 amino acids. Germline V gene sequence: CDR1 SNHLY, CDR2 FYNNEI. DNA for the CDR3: TGTGCCAGCGCTGCAGGGAACACCGGGGAGCTGTTTTTT. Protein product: CASAAGNTGELFF.

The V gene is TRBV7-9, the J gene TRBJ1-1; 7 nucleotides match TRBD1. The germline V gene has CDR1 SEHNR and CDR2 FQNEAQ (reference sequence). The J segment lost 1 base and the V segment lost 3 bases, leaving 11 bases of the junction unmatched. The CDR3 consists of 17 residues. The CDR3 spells CASSFYGSRGQNTEAFF. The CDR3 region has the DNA TGTGCCAGCAGCTTTTATGGGTCGAGGGGGCAGAACACTGAAGCTTTCTTT.

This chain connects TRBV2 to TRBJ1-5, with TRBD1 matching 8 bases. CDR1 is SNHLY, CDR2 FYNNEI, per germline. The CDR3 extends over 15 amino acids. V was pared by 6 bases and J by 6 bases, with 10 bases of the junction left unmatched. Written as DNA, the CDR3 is TGTGCCAGCAGCCCCGGGTCAGGGGGCATTCAGCCCCAGCATTTT. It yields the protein CASSPGSGGIQPQHF.

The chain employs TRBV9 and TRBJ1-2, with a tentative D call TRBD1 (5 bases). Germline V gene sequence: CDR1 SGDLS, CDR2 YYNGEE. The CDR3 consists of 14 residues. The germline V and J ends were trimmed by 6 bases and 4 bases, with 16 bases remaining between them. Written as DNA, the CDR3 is TGTGCCAGCAACCCCCCAGGGAATGCCTATGGCTACACCTTC. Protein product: CASNPPGNAYGYTF.

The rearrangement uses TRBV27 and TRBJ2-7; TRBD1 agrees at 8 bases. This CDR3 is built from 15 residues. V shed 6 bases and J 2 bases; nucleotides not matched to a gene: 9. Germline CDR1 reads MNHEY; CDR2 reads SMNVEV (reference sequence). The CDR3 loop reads CASSLGTGPTYEQYF. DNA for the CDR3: TGTGCCAGCAGCCTAGGGACAGGTCCCACCTACGAGCAGTACTTC.

DNA of the CDR3: TGTGCCAGCAGTGATCCGGGGTGGTCCTACAATGAGCAGTTCTTC. Translated, it gives CASSDPGWSYNEQFF. The gene calls are TRBV6-1 and TRBJ2-1; a weak D match, TRBD2 (5 bases). Per the germline V gene, CDR1 is MNHNS and CDR2 is SASEGT. The CDR3 has 15 residues. Trimming stripped 3 bases from V and 1 base from J, with 10 bases between.

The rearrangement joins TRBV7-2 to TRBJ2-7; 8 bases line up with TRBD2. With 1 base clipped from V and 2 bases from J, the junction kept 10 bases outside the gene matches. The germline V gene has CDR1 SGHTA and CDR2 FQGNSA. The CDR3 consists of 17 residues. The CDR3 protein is CASSLDGSGSPPYEQYF. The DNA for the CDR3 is TGTGCCAGCAGCTTAGATGGGAGCGGGAGTCCCCCCTACGAGCAGTACTTC.

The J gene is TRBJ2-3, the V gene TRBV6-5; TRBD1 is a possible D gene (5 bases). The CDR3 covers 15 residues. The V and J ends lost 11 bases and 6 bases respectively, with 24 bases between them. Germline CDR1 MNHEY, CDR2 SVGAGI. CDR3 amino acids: CAVRPLNFGADTQYF. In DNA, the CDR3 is TGTGCCGTTCGACCACTAAATTTTGGGGCGGATACGCAGTATTTT.

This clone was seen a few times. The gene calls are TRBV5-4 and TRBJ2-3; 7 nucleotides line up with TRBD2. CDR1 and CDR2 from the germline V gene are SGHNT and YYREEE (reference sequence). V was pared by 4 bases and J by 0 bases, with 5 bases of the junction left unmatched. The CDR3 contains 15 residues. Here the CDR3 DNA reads TGTGCCAGCAGCCTGAGTAGCGGGAGCACAGATACGCAGTATTTT. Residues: CASSLSSGSTDTQYF.

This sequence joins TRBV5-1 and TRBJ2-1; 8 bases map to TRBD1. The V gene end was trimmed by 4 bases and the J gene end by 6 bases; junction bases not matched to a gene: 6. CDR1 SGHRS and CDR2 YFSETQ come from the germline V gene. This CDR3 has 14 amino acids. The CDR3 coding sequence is TGCGCCAGCAGCCTAGGACAGGGCCGCAATGAGCAGTTCTTC. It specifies CASSLGQGRNEQFF.

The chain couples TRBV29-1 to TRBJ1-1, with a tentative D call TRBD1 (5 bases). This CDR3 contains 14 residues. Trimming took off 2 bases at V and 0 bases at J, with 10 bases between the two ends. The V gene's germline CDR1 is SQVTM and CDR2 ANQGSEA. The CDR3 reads CSVERGSMNTEAFF. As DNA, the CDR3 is TGCAGCGTTGAACGGGGGAGCATGAACACTGAAGCTTTCTTT.

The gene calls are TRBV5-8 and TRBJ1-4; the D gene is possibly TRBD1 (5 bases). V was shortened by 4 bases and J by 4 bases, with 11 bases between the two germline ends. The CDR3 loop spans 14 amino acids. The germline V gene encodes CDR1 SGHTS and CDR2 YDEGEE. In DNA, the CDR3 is TGTGCCAGCAGCGGAGGCGGGGGTAATGAAAAACTGTTTTTT. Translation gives CASSGGGGNEKLFF.

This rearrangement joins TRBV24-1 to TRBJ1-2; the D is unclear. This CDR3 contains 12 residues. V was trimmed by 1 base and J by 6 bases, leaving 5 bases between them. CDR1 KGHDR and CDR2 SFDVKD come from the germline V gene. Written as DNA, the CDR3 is TGTGCCACCAGTGATTTTGTAAATGGCTACACCTTC. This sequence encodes CATSDFVNGYTF.

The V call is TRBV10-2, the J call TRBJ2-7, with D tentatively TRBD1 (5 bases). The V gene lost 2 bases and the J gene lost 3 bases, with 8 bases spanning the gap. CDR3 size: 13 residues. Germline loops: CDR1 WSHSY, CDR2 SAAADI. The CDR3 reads CASSEGRVYEQYF. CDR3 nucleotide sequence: TGCGCCAGCAGTGAGGGCAGGGTCTACGAGCAGTACTTC.

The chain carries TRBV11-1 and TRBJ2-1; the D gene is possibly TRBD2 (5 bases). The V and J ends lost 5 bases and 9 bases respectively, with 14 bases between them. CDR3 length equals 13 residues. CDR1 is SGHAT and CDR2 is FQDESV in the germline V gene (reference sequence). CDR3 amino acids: CASSPLISVEQFF. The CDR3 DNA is TGTGCCAGCAGCCCTTTAATTAGCGTTGAGCAGTTCTTC.